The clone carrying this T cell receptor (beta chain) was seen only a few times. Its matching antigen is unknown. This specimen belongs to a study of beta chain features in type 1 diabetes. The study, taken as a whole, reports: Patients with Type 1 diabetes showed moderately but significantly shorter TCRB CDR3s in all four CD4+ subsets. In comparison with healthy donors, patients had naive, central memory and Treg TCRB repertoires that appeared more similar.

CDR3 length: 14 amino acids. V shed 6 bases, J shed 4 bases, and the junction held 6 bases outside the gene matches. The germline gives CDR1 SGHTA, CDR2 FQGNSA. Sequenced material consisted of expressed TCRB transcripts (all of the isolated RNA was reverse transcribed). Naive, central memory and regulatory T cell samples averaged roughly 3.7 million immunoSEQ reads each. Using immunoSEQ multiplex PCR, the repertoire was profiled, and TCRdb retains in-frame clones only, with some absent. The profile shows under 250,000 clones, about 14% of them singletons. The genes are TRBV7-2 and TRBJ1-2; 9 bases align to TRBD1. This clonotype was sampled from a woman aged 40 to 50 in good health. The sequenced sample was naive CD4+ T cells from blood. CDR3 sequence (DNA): TGTGCCAGCAGACGGACAGGGGCGGGCTATGGCTACACCTTC. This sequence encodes CASRRTGAGYGYTF.